A single T cell receptor beta chain is shown here with its context. The ends were cut back, 5 bases at V and 6 bases at J, with 14 bases in the middle. The CDR3 contains 14 residues. Germline V CDR1 and CDR2: PRHDT, FYEKMQ (reference sequence). The entry originates in a study of blood T cell repertoires in COVID-19. The assay was immunoSEQ multiplex PCR, and TCRdb's table has in-frame clones only and misses some. Of about 270,000 clones in the sample, 85% to 95% were seen once. This TCR derives from a man in his forties who had been exposed to COVID-19. The chain links TRBV13 to TRBJ2-1, with no clear D. The sequencing input was PBMCs or T cells enriched from blood (not recorded which). The CDR3 bases are TGTGCCAGCAGCCGCGCGGCGGCCTCCAATGAGCAGTTCTTC. Residues: CASSRAAASNEQFF.